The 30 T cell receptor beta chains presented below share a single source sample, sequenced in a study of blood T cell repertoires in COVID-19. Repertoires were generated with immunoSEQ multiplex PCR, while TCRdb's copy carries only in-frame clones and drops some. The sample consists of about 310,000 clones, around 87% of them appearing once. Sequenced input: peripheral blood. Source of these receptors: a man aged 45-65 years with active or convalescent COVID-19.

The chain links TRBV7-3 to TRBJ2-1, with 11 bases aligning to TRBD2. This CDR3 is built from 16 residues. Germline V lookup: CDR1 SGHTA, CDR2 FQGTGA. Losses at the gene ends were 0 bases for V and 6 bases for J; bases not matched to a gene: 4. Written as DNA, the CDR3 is TGTGCCAGCAGCTTAACGGCGACTAGCGGGGTCAATGAGCAGTTCTTC. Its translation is CASSLTATSGVNEQFF. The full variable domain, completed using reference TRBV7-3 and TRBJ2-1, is GAGVSQTPSNKVTEKGKYVELRCDPISGHTALYWYRQSLGQGPEFLIYFQGTGAADDSGLPNDRFFAVRPEGSVSTLKIQRTERGDSAVYLCASSLTATSGVNEQFFGPGTRLTVL.

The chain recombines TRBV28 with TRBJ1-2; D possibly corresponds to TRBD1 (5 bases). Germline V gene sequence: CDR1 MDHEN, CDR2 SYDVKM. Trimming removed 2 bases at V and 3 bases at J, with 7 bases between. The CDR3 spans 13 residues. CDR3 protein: CASSLRRDYGYTF. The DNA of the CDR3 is TGTGCCAGCAGTTTACGCAGGGACTATGGCTACACCTTC.

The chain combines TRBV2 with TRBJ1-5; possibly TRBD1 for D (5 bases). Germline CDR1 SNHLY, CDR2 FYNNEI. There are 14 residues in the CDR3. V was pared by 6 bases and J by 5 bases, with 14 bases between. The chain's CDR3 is CASSVDRPDQPQHF. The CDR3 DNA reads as TGTGCCAGCAGCGTAGACAGACCGGATCAGCCCCAGCATTTT.

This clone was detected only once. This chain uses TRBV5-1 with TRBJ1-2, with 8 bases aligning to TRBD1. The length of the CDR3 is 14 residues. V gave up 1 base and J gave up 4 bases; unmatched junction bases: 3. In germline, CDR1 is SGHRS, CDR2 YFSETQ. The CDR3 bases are TGCGCCAGCAGCTTGTCGACAGGGGCCTATGGCTACACCTTC. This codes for CASSLSTGAYGYTF.

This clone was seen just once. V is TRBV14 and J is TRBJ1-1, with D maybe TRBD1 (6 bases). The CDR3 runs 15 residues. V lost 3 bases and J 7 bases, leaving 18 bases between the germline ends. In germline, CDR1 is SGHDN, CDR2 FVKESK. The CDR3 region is CASSQDQAMDSEAFF. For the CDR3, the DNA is TGTGCCAGCAGCCAGGACCAGGCCATGGACAGTGAAGCTTTCTTT.

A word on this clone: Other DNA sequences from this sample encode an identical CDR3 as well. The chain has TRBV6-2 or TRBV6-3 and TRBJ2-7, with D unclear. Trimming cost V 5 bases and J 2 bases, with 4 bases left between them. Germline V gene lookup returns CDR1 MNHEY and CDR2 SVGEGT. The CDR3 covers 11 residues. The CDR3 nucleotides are TGTGCCAGCAGTCCAGCCTACGAGCAGTACTTC. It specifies CASSPAYEQYF.

The CDR3 coding sequence is TGTGCCAGCAGCGTAGGGGTAGCGGGAGTTCGGACCGGGGAGCTGTTTTTT. This codes for CASSVGVAGVRTGELFF. This chain joins TRBV9 and TRBJ2-2; 9 bases are shared with TRBD2. Trimming removed 0 bases from V and 5 bases from J; junction bases left unmatched: 8. The CDR3 extends over 17 amino acids. Germline V gene lookup returns CDR1 SGDLS and CDR2 YYNGEE.

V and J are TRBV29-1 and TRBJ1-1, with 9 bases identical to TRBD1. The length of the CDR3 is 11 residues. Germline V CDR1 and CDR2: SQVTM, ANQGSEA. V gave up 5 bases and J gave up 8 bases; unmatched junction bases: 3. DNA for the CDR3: TGCAGCGTTCTAGACAGGGGGGAAGCTTTCTTT. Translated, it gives CSVLDRGEAFF. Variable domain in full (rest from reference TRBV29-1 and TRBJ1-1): SAVISQKPSRDICQRGTSLTIQCQVDSQVTMMFWYRQQPGQSLTLIATANQGSEATYESGFVIDKFPISRPNLTFSTLTVSNMSPEDSSIYLCSVLDRGEAFFGQGTRLTVV.

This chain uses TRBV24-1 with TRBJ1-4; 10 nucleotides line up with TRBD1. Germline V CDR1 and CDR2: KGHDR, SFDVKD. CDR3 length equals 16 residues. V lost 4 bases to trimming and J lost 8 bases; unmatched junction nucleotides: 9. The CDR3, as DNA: TGTGCCACCAGTGAGGGAAGGGGACAGGGGACCGAAAAACTGTTTTTT. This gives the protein CATSEGRGQGTEKLFF.

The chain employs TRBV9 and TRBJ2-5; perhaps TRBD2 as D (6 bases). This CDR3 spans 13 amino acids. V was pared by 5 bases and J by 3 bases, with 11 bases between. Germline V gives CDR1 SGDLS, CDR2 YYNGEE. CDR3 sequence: CASSLAPEETQYF. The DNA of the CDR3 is TGTGCCAGCAGTCTAGCGCCCGAAGAGACCCAGTACTTC.

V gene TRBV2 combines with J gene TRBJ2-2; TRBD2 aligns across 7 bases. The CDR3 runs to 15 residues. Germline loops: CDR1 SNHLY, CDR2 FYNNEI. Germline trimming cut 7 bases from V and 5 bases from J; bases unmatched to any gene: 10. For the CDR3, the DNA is TGTGCCAGCAAAACCCTGGCTAGCGGTACCGGGGAGCTGTTTTTT. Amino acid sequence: CASKTLASGTGELFF.

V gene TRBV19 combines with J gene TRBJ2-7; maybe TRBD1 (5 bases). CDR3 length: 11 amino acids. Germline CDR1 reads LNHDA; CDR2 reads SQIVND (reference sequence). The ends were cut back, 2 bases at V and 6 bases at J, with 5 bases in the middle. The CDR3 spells CASSIRGEQYF. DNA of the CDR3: TGTGCCAGTAGTATAAGGGGCGAGCAGTACTTC. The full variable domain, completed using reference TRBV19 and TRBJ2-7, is DGGITQSPKYLFRKEGQNVTLSCEQNLNHDAMYWYRQDPGQGLRLIYYSQIVNDFQKGDIAEGYSVSREKKESFPLTVTSAQKNPTAFYLCASSIRGEQYFGPGTRLTVT.

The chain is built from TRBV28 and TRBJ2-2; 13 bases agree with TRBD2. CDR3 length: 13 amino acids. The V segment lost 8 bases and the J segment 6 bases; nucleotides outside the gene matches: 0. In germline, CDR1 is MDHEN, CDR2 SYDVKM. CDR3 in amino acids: CASGLAGAGELFF. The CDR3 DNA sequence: TGTGCCAGCGGACTAGCGGGAGCCGGGGAGCTGTTTTTT.

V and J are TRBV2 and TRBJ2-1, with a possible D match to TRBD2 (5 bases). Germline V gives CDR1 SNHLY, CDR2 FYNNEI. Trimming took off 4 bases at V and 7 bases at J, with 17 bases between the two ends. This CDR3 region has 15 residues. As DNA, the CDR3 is TGTGCCAGCAGTGCTGGGAGCCCTGGAGTGAATGAGCAGTTCTTC. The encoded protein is CASSAGSPGVNEQFF.

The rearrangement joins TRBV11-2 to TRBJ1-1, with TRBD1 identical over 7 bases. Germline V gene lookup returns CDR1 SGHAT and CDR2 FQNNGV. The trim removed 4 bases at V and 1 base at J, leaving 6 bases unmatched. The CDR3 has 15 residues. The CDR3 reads CASSSYRGGNTEAFF. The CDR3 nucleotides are TGTGCCAGCAGCTCTTACAGGGGAGGGAACACTGAAGCTTTCTTT.

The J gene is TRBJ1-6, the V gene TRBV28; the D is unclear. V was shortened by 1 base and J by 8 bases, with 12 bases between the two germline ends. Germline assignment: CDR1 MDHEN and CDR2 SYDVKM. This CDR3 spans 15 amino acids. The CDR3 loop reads CASSLSYNRYSPLHF. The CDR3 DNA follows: TGTGCCAGCAGTTTATCGTACAATCGCTATTCACCCCTCCACTTT.

The CDR3 coding sequence is TGCGCCAGCAGCCAAATGGTTAGTCAGCCCCAGCATTTT. It specifies CASSQMVSQPQHF. The chain has TRBV4-3 and TRBJ1-5; D gene unclear. CDR1 and CDR2 (germline): LGHNA, YSLEER. CDR3 length: 13 amino acids. Trimming stripped 2 bases from V and 6 bases from J, with 8 bases between.

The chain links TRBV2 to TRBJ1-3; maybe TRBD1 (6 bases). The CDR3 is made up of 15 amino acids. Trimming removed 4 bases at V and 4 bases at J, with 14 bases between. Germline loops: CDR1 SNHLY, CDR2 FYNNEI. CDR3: CASSVQGIYGNTIYF. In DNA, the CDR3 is TGTGCCAGCAGTGTTCAGGGGATCTACGGAAACACCATATATTTT.

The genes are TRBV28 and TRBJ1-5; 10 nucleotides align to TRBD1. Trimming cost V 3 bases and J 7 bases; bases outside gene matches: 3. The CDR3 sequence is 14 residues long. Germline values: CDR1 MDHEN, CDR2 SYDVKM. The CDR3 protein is CASSLTGGWQPQHF. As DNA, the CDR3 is TGTGCCAGCAGTTTGACAGGGGGCTGGCAGCCCCAGCATTTT.

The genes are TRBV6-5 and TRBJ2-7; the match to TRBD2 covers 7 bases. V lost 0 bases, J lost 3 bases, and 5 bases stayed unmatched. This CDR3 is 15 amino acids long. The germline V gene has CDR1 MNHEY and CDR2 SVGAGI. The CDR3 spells CASSYSLGGVYEQYF. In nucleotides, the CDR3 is TGTGCCAGCAGTTACTCATTGGGGGGGGTCTACGAGCAGTACTTC.

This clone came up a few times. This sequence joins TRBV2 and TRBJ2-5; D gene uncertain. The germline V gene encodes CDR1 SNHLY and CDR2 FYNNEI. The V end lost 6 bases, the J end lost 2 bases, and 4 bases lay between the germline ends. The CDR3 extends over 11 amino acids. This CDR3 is CASRTQETQYF. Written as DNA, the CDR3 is TGTGCCAGCAGGACACAAGAGACCCAGTACTTC.

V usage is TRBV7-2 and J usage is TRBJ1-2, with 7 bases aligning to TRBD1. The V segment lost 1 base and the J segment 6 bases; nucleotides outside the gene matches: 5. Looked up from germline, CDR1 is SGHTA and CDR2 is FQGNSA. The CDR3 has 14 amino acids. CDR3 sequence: CASSLGQGENGYTF. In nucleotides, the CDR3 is TGTGCCAGCAGCTTAGGACAGGGAGAAAATGGCTACACCTTC.

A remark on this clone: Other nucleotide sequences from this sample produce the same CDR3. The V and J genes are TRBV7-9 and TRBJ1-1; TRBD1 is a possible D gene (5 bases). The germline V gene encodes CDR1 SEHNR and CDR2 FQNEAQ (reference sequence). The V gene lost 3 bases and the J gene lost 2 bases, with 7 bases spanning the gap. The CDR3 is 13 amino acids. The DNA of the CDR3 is TGTGCCAGCAGCTTTCAGGGTAACACTGAAGCTTTCTTT. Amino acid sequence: CASSFQGNTEAFF.

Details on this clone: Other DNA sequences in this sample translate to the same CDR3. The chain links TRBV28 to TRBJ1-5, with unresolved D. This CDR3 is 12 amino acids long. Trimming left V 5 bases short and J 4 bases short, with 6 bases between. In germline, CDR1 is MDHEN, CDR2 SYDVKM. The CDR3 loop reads CASSERNQPQHF. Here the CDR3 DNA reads TGTGCCAGCAGTGAGAGGAATCAGCCCCAGCATTTT. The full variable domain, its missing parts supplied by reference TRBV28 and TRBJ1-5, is DVKVTQSSRYLVKRTGEKVFLECVQDMDHENMFWYRQDPGLGLRLIYFSYDVKMKEKGDIPEGYSVSREKKERFSLILESASTNQTSMYLCASSERNQPQHFGDGTRLSIL.

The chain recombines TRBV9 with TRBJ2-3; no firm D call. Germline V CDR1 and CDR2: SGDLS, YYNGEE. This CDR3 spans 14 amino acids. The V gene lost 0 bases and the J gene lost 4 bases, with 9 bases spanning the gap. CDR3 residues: CASSVGPGADTQYF. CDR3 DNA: TGTGCCAGCAGCGTAGGGCCGGGTGCAGATACGCAGTATTTT.

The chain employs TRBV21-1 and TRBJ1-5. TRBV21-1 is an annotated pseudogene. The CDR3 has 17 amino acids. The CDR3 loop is CASSKALWEGGNQPQHF. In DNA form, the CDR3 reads TGTGCCAGCAGCAAAGCGCTTTGGGAGGGGGGCAATCAGCCCCAGCATTTT.

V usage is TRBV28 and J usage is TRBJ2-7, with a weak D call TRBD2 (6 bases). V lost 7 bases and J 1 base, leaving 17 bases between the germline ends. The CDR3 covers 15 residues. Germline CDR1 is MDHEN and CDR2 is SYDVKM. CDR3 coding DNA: TGTGCCAGCAAGCCACCTGGGGGGAGATCCTACGAGCAGTACTTC. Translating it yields CASKPPGGRSYEQYF.

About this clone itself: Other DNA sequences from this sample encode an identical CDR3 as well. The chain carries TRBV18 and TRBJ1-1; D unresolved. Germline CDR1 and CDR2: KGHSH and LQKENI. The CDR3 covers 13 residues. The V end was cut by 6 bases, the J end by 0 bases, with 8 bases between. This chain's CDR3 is CASSPNLNTEAFF. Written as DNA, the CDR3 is TGTGCCAGCTCCCCCAATCTGAACACTGAAGCTTTCTTT.

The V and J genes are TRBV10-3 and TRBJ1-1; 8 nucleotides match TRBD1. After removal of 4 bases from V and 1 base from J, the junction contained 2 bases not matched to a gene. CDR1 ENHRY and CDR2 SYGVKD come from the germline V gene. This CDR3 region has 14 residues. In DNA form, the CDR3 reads TGTGCCATCAGTGCCCAGGGGGCGAACACTGAAGCTTTCTTT. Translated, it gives CAISAQGANTEAFF.

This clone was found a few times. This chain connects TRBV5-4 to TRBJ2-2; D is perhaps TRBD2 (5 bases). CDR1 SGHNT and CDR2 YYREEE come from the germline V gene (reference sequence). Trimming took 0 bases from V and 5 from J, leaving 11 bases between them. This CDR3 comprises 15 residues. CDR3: CASSLVSLATGELFF. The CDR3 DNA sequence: TGTGCCAGCAGCTTGGTATCGCTAGCTACCGGGGAGCTGTTTTTT.